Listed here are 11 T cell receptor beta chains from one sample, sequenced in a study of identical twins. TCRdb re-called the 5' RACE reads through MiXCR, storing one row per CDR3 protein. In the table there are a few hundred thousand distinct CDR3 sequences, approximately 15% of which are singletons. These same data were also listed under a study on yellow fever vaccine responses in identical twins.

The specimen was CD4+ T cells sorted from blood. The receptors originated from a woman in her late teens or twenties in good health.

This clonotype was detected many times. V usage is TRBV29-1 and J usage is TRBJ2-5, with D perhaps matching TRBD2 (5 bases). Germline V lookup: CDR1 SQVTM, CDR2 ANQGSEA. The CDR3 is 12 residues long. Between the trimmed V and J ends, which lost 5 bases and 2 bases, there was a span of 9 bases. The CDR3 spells CSVRTGQETQYF. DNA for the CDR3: TGCAGCGTTCGGACGGGGCAAGAGACCCAGTACTTC.

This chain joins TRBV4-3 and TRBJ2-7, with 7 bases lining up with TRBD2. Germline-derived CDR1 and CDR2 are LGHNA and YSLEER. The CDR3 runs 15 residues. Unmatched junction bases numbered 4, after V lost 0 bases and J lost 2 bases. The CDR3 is CASSQEQGGPYEQYF. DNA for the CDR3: TGCGCCAGCAGCCAAGAGCAGGGAGGGCCCTACGAGCAGTACTTC.

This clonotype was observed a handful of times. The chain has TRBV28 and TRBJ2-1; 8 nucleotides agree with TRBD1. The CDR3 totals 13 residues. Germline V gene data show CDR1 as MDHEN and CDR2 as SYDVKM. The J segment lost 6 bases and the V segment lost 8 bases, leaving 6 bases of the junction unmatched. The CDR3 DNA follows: TGTGCCAGCCGAAATACAGGGGGCAATGAGCAGTTCTTC. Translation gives CASRNTGGNEQFF.

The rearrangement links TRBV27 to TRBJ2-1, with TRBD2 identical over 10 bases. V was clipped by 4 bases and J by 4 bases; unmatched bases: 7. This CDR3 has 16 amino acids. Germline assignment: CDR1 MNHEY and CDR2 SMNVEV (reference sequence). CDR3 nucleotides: TGTGCCAGCAGTTCCCTAGCGGGAGCGGATTACAATGAGCAGTTCTTC. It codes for CASSSLAGADYNEQFF.

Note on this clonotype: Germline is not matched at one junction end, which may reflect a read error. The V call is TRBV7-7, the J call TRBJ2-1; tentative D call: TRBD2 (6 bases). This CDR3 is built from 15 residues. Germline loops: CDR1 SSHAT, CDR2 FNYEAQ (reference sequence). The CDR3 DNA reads TGTGCTAGCAGCCCCCGGGGACTGGCATACAATGAGCAGTTCTTC. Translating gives CASSPRGLAYNEQFF. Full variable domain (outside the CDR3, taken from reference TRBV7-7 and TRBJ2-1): GAGVSQSPRYKVTKRGQDVTLRCDPISSHATLYWYQQALGQGPEFLTYFNYEAQPDKSGLPSDRFSAERPEGSISTLTIQRTEQRDSAMYRCASSPRGLAYNEQFFGPGTRLTVL.

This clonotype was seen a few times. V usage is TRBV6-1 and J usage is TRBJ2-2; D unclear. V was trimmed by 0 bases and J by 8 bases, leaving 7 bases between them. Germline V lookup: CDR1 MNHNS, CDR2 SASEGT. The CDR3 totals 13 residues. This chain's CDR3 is CASSEALRGELFF. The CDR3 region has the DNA TGTGCCAGCAGTGAAGCGCTTCGGGGGGAGCTGTTTTTT.

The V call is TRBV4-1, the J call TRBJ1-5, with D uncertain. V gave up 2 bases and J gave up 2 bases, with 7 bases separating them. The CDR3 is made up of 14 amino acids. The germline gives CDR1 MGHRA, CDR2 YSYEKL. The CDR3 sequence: CASSQSRGNQPQHF. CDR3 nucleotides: TGCGCCAGCAGCCAATCTCGGGGCAATCAGCCCCAGCATTTT.

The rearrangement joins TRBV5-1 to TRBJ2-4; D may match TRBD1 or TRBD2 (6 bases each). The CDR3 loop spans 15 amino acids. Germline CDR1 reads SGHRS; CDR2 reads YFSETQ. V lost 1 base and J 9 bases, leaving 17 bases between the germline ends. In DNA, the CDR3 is TGCGCCAGCAGCTTGTCCGGGGGCGGGCGTGGCATTCAGTACTTC. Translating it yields CASSLSGGGRGIQYF.

CDR3 DNA: TGTGCCAGCAGTCCCTCGGGAGTCTATGGCTACACCTTC. It specifies CASSPSGVYGYTF. The chain links TRBV12-3 or TRBV12-4 to TRBJ1-2; unclear D gene. The CDR3 has 13 residues. Trimming took 5 bases from V and 4 from J, leaving 11 bases between them.

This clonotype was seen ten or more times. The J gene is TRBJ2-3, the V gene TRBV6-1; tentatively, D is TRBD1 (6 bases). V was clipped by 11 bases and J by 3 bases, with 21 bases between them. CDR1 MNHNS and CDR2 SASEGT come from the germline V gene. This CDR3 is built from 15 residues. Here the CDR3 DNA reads TGTGCCGGTCAGATGGGGCAGGGGAGAACAGATACGCAGTATTTT. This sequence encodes CAGQMGQGRTDTQYF.

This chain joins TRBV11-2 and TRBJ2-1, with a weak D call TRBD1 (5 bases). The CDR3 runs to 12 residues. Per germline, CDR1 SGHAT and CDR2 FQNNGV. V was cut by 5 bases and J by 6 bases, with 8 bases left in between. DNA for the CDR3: TGTGCCAGCAGCACCAGGGTCAATGAGCAGTTCTTC. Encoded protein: CASSTRVNEQFF.